This T cell receptor (beta chain) derives from a study of control samples from healthy donors and cancer patients. Only in-frame clones appear in the TCRdb table, and some are missing; sequencing was by immunoSEQ multiplex PCR. In the table there are some 51,000 clones, about 96% of which are singletons. Trimming shortened V by 3 bases and J by 2 bases, and 20 bases separated the two germline ends. In germline, CDR1 is MNHNS, CDR2 SASEGT. The CDR3 runs 18 residues. The sequenced material came from blood. This receptor was obtained from a young woman in good health. The chain couples TRBV6-1 to TRBJ1-5; the D gene is possibly TRBD1 (5 bases). The CDR3 loop reads CASSEPGWVFTGNQPQHF. The CDR3, as DNA: TGTGCCAGCAGTGAGCCAGGGTGGGTATTTACTGGCAATCAGCCCCAGCATTTT.